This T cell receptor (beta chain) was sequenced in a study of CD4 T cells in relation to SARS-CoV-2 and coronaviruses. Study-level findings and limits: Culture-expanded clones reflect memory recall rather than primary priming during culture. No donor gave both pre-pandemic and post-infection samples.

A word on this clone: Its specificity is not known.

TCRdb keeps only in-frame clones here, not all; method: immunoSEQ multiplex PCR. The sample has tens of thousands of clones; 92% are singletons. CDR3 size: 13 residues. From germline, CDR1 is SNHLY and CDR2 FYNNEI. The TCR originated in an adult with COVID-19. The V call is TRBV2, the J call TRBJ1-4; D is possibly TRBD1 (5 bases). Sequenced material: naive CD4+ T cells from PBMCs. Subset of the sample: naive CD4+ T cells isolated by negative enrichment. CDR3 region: CAVRGEATGKLFF. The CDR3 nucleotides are TGTGCGGTCAGAGGGGAAGCGACGGGGAAACTGTTTTTT. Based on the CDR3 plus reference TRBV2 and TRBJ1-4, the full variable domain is EPEVTQTPSHQVTQMGQEVILRCVPISNHLYFYWYRQILGQKVEFLVSFYNNEISEKSEIFDDQFSVERPDGSNFTLKIRSTKLEDSAMYFCAVRGEATGKLFFGSGTQLSVL.